Shown below are 25 T cell receptor beta chains from a single sample sequenced in a study of cytotoxic CD8 clonotypes in ibrutinib-treated CLL. Clones were sequenced by immunoSEQ multiplex PCR, and TCRdb holds only the in-frame ones, with some missing. The sample lists approximately 80,000 clones, around 83% seen once, with about 5.6% in the top ten. This sample comprised PBMCs, obtained before ibrutinib treatment. These receptors were obtained from a human donor with chronic lymphocytic leukemia.

V gene TRBV28 combines with J gene TRBJ1-2; D not certain. V was pared by 2 bases and J by 8 bases, with 9 bases between. The germline gives CDR1 MDHEN, CDR2 SYDVKM. The CDR3 is 12 residues long. DNA of the CDR3: TGTGCCAGCAGTTTAACAGTAGGCGGCTACACCTTC. It yields the protein CASSLTVGGYTF.

V usage is TRBV28 and J usage is TRBJ2-7, with D unclear. This CDR3 has 12 amino acids. Germline V gene lookup returns CDR1 MDHEN and CDR2 SYDVKM. Trimming shortened V by 5 bases and J by 4 bases, and 9 bases separated the two germline ends. The DNA of the CDR3 is TGTGCCAGCAGTCAAGGGATTTACGAGCAGTACTTC. Protein product: CASSQGIYEQYF.

The rearrangement joins TRBV4-1 to TRBJ2-2, with 8 bases matching TRBD2. This CDR3 is 18 amino acids long. Germline-derived CDR1 and CDR2 are MGHRA and YSYEKL. The V segment lost 1 base and the J segment 6 bases; nucleotides outside the gene matches: 13. The CDR3 is CASSQVDMGLVGSGELFF. The CDR3 DNA reads TGCGCCAGCAGCCAAGTTGACATGGGACTAGTTGGGTCCGGGGAGCTGTTTTTT.

This rearrangement joins TRBV4-3 to TRBJ1-5; D gene unclear. The length of the CDR3 is 17 residues. Germline-derived CDR1 and CDR2 are LGHNA and YSLEER. Trimming left V 0 bases short and J 4 bases short, with 16 bases between. CDR3: CASSQDYGLGTNQPQHF. The CDR3 DNA reads as TGCGCCAGCAGCCAAGATTACGGTCTGGGAACAAATCAGCCCCAGCATTTT.

This clone was seen once. This chain links TRBV5-1 with TRBJ2-7; weak D call: TRBD1 (7 bases). CDR3 length: 13 amino acids. The V gene lost 1 base and the J gene lost 7 bases, with 12 bases spanning the gap. Germline V gene sequence: CDR1 SGHRS, CDR2 YFSETQ. CDR3: CASSLPGGFEQYF. The CDR3 region has the DNA TGCGCCAGCAGCTTGCCAGGGGGGTTTGAGCAGTACTTC.

The chain employs TRBV28 and TRBJ2-1; D possibly corresponds to TRBD2 (6 bases). The germline V gene has CDR1 MDHEN and CDR2 SYDVKM. V was shortened by 7 bases and J by 7 bases, with 17 bases between the two germline ends. CDR3 length: 14 amino acids. The DNA for the CDR3 is TGTGCCAGCACCCTCAGACTGGGAGGTAATGAGCAGTTCTTC. Translated, it gives CASTLRLGGNEQFF.

V and J are TRBV30 and TRBJ2-7; D is unresolved. V was shortened by 0 bases and J by 5 bases, with 11 bases between the two germline ends. Germline values: CDR1 GTSNPN, CDR2 SVGIG (reference sequence). This CDR3 region has 13 residues. As DNA, the CDR3 is TGTGCCTGGAGTGTAAAGTCCGAGCACGAGCAGTACTTC. Protein product: CAWSVKSEHEQYF.

This chain uses TRBV2 with TRBJ2-7; 9 bases are a match to TRBD1. The CDR3 is 15 amino acids. J was trimmed by 5 bases and V by 4 bases; bases with no gene match: 9. CDR1 and CDR2 (germline): SNHLY, FYNNEI. The CDR3 region is CASSAPGTGFDEQYF. In DNA form, the CDR3 reads TGTGCCAGCAGTGCGCCCGGGACAGGGTTTGACGAGCAGTACTTC.

The chain employs TRBV5-4 and TRBJ2-4, with D uncertain. The CDR3 sequence is 15 residues long. Germline-derived CDR1 and CDR2 are SGHNT and YYREEE (reference sequence). The V gene lost 0 bases and the J gene lost 0 bases, with 7 bases spanning the gap. CDR3 coding DNA: TGTGCCAGCAGCTTGGATCCAAGAGCCAAAAACATTCAGTACTTC. Protein sequence: CASSLDPRAKNIQYF.

The rearrangement links TRBV6-6 to TRBJ1-1; D ambiguous. CDR3 length: 15 residues. V shed 6 bases and J shed 0 bases, with 14 bases lying between them. The germline V gene has CDR1 MNHNY and CDR2 SVGAGI (reference sequence). CDR3 DNA sequence: TGTGCCAGCAGCCCCAGCTTTGTAATGAACACTGAAGCTTTCTTT. As protein: CASSPSFVMNTEAFF.

As to this clone: One junction end does not reproduce the germline sequence, and a read error may be involved. The chain combines TRBV7-7 with TRBJ2-3; TRBD2 aligns across 8 bases. The CDR3 loop spans 13 amino acids. The germline V gene has CDR1 SSHAT and CDR2 FNYEAQ (reference sequence). The CDR3 is CASSFAGGDTQYF. In nucleotides, the CDR3 is TGTGCTAGCAGCTTTGCGGGAGGAGATACGCAGTATTTT.

The chain employs TRBV5-8 and TRBJ1-2; no reliable D call. CDR1 SGHTS and CDR2 YDEGEE come from the germline V gene. The CDR3 runs to 13 residues. Trimming took 1 base from V and 4 from J, leaving 8 bases between them. The CDR3: CASSLQQLYGYTF. The CDR3 nucleotides read TGTGCCAGCAGCTTGCAACAGCTCTATGGCTACACCTTC.

The V and J genes are TRBV6-5 and TRBJ2-7; 8 bases line up with TRBD1. With V trimmed by 6 bases and J by 2 bases, 6 bases remained unmatched. In germline, CDR1 is MNHEY, CDR2 SVGAGI. The CDR3 contains 14 residues. The CDR3, as DNA: TGTGCCAGCAGCGCGGGCAGGGGGCCCTACGAGCAGTACTTC. This sequence encodes CASSAGRGPYEQYF.

The rearrangement uses TRBV5-6 and TRBJ2-7; no definite D call. The CDR3 spans 15 residues. The V gene's germline CDR1 is SGHDT and CDR2 YYEEEE. V gave up 1 base and J gave up 4 bases, with 15 bases separating them. DNA for the CDR3: TGTGCCAGCAGCTTGCTACAGACCGGAGAGTACGAGCAGTACTTC. Translation gives CASSLLQTGEYEQYF.

V and J are TRBV27 and TRBJ2-5; tentatively, D is TRBD2 (6 bases). This CDR3 spans 15 amino acids. Trimming removed 4 bases at V and 3 bases at J, with 15 bases between. Germline CDR1 is MNHEY and CDR2 is SMNVEV (reference sequence). This CDR3 is CASSYSGTSKETQYF. The CDR3 nucleotides read TGTGCCAGCAGTTATAGCGGCACCTCGAAAGAGACCCAGTACTTC.

In this sample, this clone turned up once. V is TRBV7-8 and J is TRBJ2-7; 10 bases fit TRBD2. CDR3 length: 16 amino acids. CDR1 is SGHVS and CDR2 is FQNEAQ in the germline V gene. Trimming took 5 bases from V and 4 from J; bases not matched to a gene: 11. The CDR3 DNA sequence: TGTGCCAGCAGCGCTAGATCCGGACTAGCGGTTTACGAGCAGTACTTC. The encoded protein is CASSARSGLAVYEQYF.

This clone was counted only a few times. The chain is built from TRBV7-9 and TRBJ1-2; TRBD1 matches 8 bases. The germline CDR1 and CDR2 sequences are SEHNR and FQNEAQ (reference sequence). The CDR3 length is 14 residues. Trimming took 5 bases from V and 6 from J; bases not matched to a gene: 8. CDR3 in DNA: TGTGCCAGCAGCCGCGACAGGGGAGGGAATGGCTACACCTTC. It yields the protein CASSRDRGGNGYTF.

Written as DNA, the CDR3 is TGTGCCAGCAGCTCTAGCGGGAGGGCCTCCTACGAGCAGTACTTC. Translating it yields CASSSSGRASYEQYF. The chain employs TRBV5-5 and TRBJ2-7; 12 nucleotides agree with TRBD2. CDR3 length: 15 residues. Germline-derived CDR1 and CDR2 are SGHKS and YYEKEE (reference sequence). Unmatched junction bases numbered 1, after V lost 3 bases and J lost 0 bases.

This clone was counted a single time. The chain has TRBV7-6 and TRBJ1-2; a weak D match, TRBD1 (5 bases). The CDR3 has 16 residues. The ends were cut back, 5 bases at V and 3 bases at J, with 19 bases in the middle. Germline-derived CDR1 and CDR2 are SGHVS and FNYEAQ. This CDR3 is CASSPVSQGSDYGYTF. For the CDR3, the DNA is TGTGCCAGCAGCCCAGTATCCCAGGGATCGGACTATGGCTACACCTTC.

The chain employs TRBV5-6 and TRBJ2-7, with 9 bases aligning to TRBD2. V was pared by 4 bases and J by 4 bases, with 9 bases of the junction left unmatched. Germline CDR1 SGHDT, CDR2 YYEEEE. The length of the CDR3 is 15 residues. In DNA, the CDR3 is TGTGCCAGCAGCCCTACCGGACTAGCGAGGTACGAGCAGTACTTC. Amino acids: CASSPTGLARYEQYF.

In this sample, this clone turned up a few times. V gene TRBV6-1 combines with J gene TRBJ1-5; D is perhaps TRBD1 (5 bases). The germline V gene encodes CDR1 MNHNS and CDR2 SASEGT. V dropped 6 bases and J dropped 3 bases, with 15 bases sitting between them. This CDR3 spans 15 amino acids. This chain's CDR3 is CASSFERGSNQPQHF. The CDR3, as DNA: TGTGCCAGCAGCTTCGAAAGGGGTTCCAATCAGCCCCAGCATTTT.

The chain links TRBV9 to TRBJ2-1; TRBD2 agrees at 8 bases. The CDR3 runs to 15 residues. Germline CDR1 reads SGDLS; CDR2 reads YYNGEE. Trimming removed 0 bases from V and 6 bases from J; junction bases left unmatched: 5. CDR3 in amino acids: CASSVVIAGPNEQFF. The DNA for the CDR3 is TGTGCCAGCAGCGTAGTAATAGCGGGGCCCAATGAGCAGTTCTTC. Using reference TRBV9 and TRBJ2-1 for the parts outside the CDR3, the full variable domain is DSGVTQTPKHLITATGQRVTLRCSPRSGDLSVYWYQQSLDQGLQFLIQYYNGEERAKGNILERFSAQQFPDLHSELNLSSLELGDSALYFCASSVVIAGPNEQFFGPGTRLTVL.

The rearrangement uses TRBV7-2 and TRBJ2-7; TRBD2 aligns across 11 bases. With V trimmed by 5 bases and J by 4 bases, 19 bases remained unmatched. Germline CDR1 SGHTA, CDR2 FQGNSA. This CDR3 contains 19 residues. For the CDR3, the DNA is TGTGCCAGCAGCACCACTTTTGGGGCATACGGGACTAGCGGATACGAGCAGTACTTC. This codes for CASSTTFGAYGTSGYEQYF.

The chain has TRBV7-6 and TRBJ2-1; a possible D gene is TRBD1 (6 bases). V lost 5 bases and J 4 bases, leaving 21 bases between the germline ends. Germline V gene lookup returns CDR1 SGHVS and CDR2 FNYEAQ. The CDR3 extends over 17 amino acids. DNA of the CDR3: TGTGCCAGCAGCCCTCCTTTACAGGACAGCTATTACAATGAGCAGTTCTTC. Protein sequence: CASSPPLQDSYYNEQFF.

The chain recombines TRBV6-1 with TRBJ2-1, with 11 bases aligning to TRBD2. Germline loops: CDR1 MNHNS, CDR2 SASEGT. J was trimmed by 7 bases and V by 7 bases; bases with no gene match: 6. There are 14 residues in the CDR3. CDR3 nucleotides: TGTGCCAGCACGTTAGCGGGAGGGTCTAATGAGCAGTTCTTC. This gives the protein CASTLAGGSNEQFF.